This T cell receptor beta chain was sequenced during a study of T-cell memory formation after mild COVID-19. Broader study findings: Contracting CD4+ clones lay largely in CM and EM, with CD8+ ones residing in EMRA.

One entry per CDR3 protein results from TCRdb running MiXCR on the 5' RACE reads. The sample yields 400,000 to 500,000 distinct CDR3 sequences, 20% seen once. Turning to this clonotype: Its specificity is unknown.

V lost 0 bases and J lost 3, with 13 bases in between. Germline V CDR1 and CDR2: SGHDT, YYEEEE. The CDR3 is 15 residues long. The sequenced sample consisted of PBMCs or a T cell subset sorted from them (not recorded which). The chain uses TRBV5-6 and TRBJ2-7; weak D call: TRBD1 (5 bases). The receptor was derived from an adult woman who had mild COVID-19 (a few samples of this study predate the infection). Cell type and time point are not known. CDR3 loop: CASSLEGSFIYEQYF. CDR3 coding DNA: TGTGCCAGCAGCTTGGAGGGGTCCTTCATCTACGAGCAGTACTTC.